Listed here are 7 T cell receptor beta chains from one sample, sequenced in a study of shared clonotypes between healthy human individuals. Terminally differentiated effector memory CD45RA+ cells were left out of the naive CD8 fraction, which was CD45RO-negative and positively selected for CCR7. The protocol was immunoSEQ multiplex PCR, while the TCRdb copy is restricted to in-frame clones and leaves out a portion. Of around 1.9 million clones listed, approximately 94% are singletons. Sequencing used naive CD8+ T cells from PBMCs. These receptors all come from a young man in good health. Some clones in this sample may be carry-over from other donors' samples.

Points on this clone: Different DNA sequences within this sample yield the same CDR3. The chain joins TRBV30 to TRBJ1-1; D gene unclear. The V gene lost 0 bases and the J gene lost 6 bases, with 5 bases spanning the gap. CDR1 is GTSNPN, CDR2 SVGIG, per germline (reference sequence). This CDR3 is 11 amino acids long. For the CDR3, the DNA is TGTGCCTGGAGTGTATTATCTGAAGCTTTCTTT. Amino acids: CAWSVLSEAFF. Variable domain in full (rest from reference TRBV30 and TRBJ1-1): SQTIHQWPATLVQPVGSPLSLECTVEGTSNPNLYWYRQAAGRGLQLLFYSVGIGQISSEVPQNLSASRPQDRQFILSSKKLLLSDSGFYLCAWSVLSEAFFGQGTRLTVV.

CDR3 residues: CASSMGLDEQFF. DNA for the CDR3: TGTGCCAGTAGTATGGGACTGGATGAGCAGTTCTTC. The chain combines TRBV19 with TRBJ2-1; D may be TRBD2 (6 bases). This CDR3 comprises 12 residues. Germline values: CDR1 LNHDA, CDR2 SQIVND (reference sequence). V was cut by 3 bases and J by 8 bases, with 8 bases left in between.

V usage is TRBV6-5 and J usage is TRBJ1-2, with D unresolved. There are 15 residues in the CDR3. The germline V gene encodes CDR1 MNHEY and CDR2 SVGAGI. Trimming pared 5 bases from V and 3 bases from J, leaving 16 bases between. As DNA, the CDR3 is TGTGCCAGCAGTATCGTAGGAAACGGCTACTATGGCTACACCTTC. It specifies CASSIVGNGYYGYTF.

The chain uses TRBV27 and TRBJ2-3; TRBD1 agrees at 9 bases. The CDR3 extends over 15 amino acids. The junction had 7 bases not matched to a gene; V was cut back by 6 bases and J by 3 bases. The germline V gene encodes CDR1 MNHEY and CDR2 SMNVEV (reference sequence). In DNA form, the CDR3 reads TGTGCCAGCAGCCAAGGACAGGGGTGGACAGATACGCAGTATTTT. As protein: CASSQGQGWTDTQYF.

V is TRBV4-1 and J is TRBJ2-1, with D tentatively TRBD1 (6 bases). CDR3 length: 15 amino acids. Germline CDR1 is MGHRA and CDR2 is YSYEKL. V was shortened by 4 bases and J by 3 bases, with 13 bases between the two germline ends. CDR3 amino acids: CASSPQQGHYNEQFF. The DNA for the CDR3 is TGCGCCAGCAGCCCCCAACAGGGACACTACAATGAGCAGTTCTTC.

The chain joins TRBV5-4 to TRBJ2-7, with a tentative D call TRBD2 (7 bases). Deletions cut 4 bases from V and 3 bases from J, with 17 bases between. This CDR3 comprises 15 residues. Germline CDR1 reads SGHNT; CDR2 reads YYREEE (reference sequence). The CDR3 DNA follows: TGTGCCAGCAGCGCCGCCGGCGGGGGCCTCTACGAGCAGTACTTC. It is translated as CASSAAGGGLYEQYF.

The V and J genes are TRBV4-3 and TRBJ1-3; TRBD1 is a possible D gene (6 bases). Germline CDR1 is LGHNA and CDR2 is YSLEER. Between the trimmed V and J ends, which lost 0 bases and 2 bases, there was a span of 17 bases. The CDR3 consists of 18 residues. This CDR3 reads CASSQDRTQGFPGNTIYF. CDR3 nucleotide sequence: TGCGCCAGCAGCCAAGACCGGACTCAGGGGTTCCCTGGAAACACCATATATTTT.